This is a list of T cell receptor beta chains from one sample in a study of blood T cell repertoires in COVID-19. Here immunoSEQ multiplex PCR was the method, and the copy in TCRdb shows in-frame clones only, minus some. The table includes about 160,000 clones, roughly 85% detected once. Sequenced: peripheral blood. These receptors were collected from a human donor with acute or convalescent COVID-19. The donor label of this sample is uncertain. CDR3s include the opening cysteine and the closing phenylalanine or tryptophan. A D gene is named only where the DNA matches it firmly. Not every row has a clone size; where given, it reads once, few, many or a size class.

len	j_gene	abundance	d_gene	v_gene	CDR3aa	CDR3nt
18	TRBJ2-2	-	TRBD1	TRBV28	CASSPLGWTGGRAGELFF	TGTGCCAGCAGTCCTTTGGGGTGGACAGGGGGCCGGGCCGGGGAGCTGTTTTTT
13	TRBJ1-2	-	-	TRBV6-5	CASSYGQIQGYTF	TGTGCCAGCAGTTACGGGCAGATCCAAGGCTACACCTTC
14	TRBJ1-2	-	TRBD1	TRBV6-2/TRBV6-3	CASSYEGQGYGYTF	TGTGCCAGCAGTTACGAGGGACAGGGCTATGGCTACACCTTC
16	TRBJ2-1	-	TRBD1	TRBV20-1	CSASSVRGLGYNEQFF	TGCAGTGCTAGTTCTGTCAGGGGGCTTGGTTACAATGAGCAGTTCTTC
13	TRBJ1-1	-	-	TRBV7-2	CASSLASLTEAFF	TGTGCCAGCAGCTTAGCGAGCCTCACTGAAGCTTTCTTT
15	TRBJ2-3	once	TRBD2	TRBV24-1	CATSDYGLVRDTQYF	TGTGCCACCAGTGACTACGGACTAGTCCGAGATACGCAGTATTTT
16	TRBJ1-5	-	-	TRBV5-1	CASSFLPDTSNQPQHF	TGCGCCAGCAGCTTCCTCCCGGACACAAGCAATCAGCCCCAGCATTTT
15	TRBJ2-7	-	TRBD2	TRBV7-7	CASSLTSGGWDEQYF	TGTGCCAGCAGCTTAACTAGCGGGGGGTGGGACGAGCAGTACTTC
17	TRBJ2-5	-	-	TRBV6-4	CASSDQIPSPGIETQYF	TGTGCCAGCAGTGACCAAATCCCCTCGCCGGGAATAGAGACCCAGTACTTC
14	TRBJ2-7	-	TRBD1	TRBV28	CASSPPGTGAEQYF	TGTGCCAGCAGTCCACCCGGGACAGGGGCCGAGCAGTACTTC
15	TRBJ1-4	-	-	TRBV6-5	CASSPRGSLNEKLFF	TGTGCCAGCAGTCCACGAGGGAGTCTTAATGAAAAACTGTTTTTT
16	TRBJ2-1	few	-	TRBV1	CTSRLKSGGGVGEQFF	TGCACCAGCCGCCTTAAAAGCGGGGGAGGGGTCGGTGAGCAGTTCTTC
16	TRBJ1-2	-	-	TRBV6-1	CASSEPLRQVRDGYTF	TGTGCCAGCAGTGAACCCCTCAGACAGGTCCGGGATGGCTACACCTTC
17	TRBJ2-3	-	TRBD2	TRBV9	CASSLGTSGGYTDTQYF	TGTGCCAGCAGCCTGGGGACTAGCGGGGGCTACACAGATACGCAGTATTTT
15	TRBJ2-2	-	-	TRBV5-1	CASSSRGTNTGELFF	TGCGCCAGCAGCTCCCGGGGTACGAACACCGGGGAGCTGTTTTTT
13	TRBJ2-5	-	TRBD1	TRBV19	CASSTGGGETQYF	TGTGCCAGTAGTACAGGGGGCGGAGAGACCCAGTACTTC
16	TRBJ2-3	-	TRBD1	TRBV3-1/TRBV3-2	CASSRKGQGAADTQYF	TGTGCCAGCAGCCGGAAAGGACAGGGGGCGGCAGATACGCAGTATTTT
14	TRBJ2-4	-	-	TRBV5-4	CASSLDRSPNIQYF	TGTGCCAGCAGCTTGGACAGGTCCCCAAACATTCAGTACTTC
15	TRBJ2-1	medium-sized	TRBD2	TRBV6-4	CASTKTSGGTNEQFF	TGTGCCAGCACCAAGACTAGCGGGGGCACCAATGAGCAGTTCTTC
14	TRBJ1-2	-	TRBD1	TRBV7-3	CASSPRDSAVGYTF	TGTGCCAGCAGCCCCCGGGACAGCGCAGTTGGCTACACCTTC
16	TRBJ1-5	-	-	TRBV7-9	CASSLASGPSNQPQHF	TGTGCCAGCAGCTTGGCCTCAGGGCCTAGCAATCAGCCCCAGCATTTT
14	TRBJ1-2	-	TRBD1	TRBV6-2/TRBV6-3	CASSRGTGLYGYTF	TGTGCCAGCAGCCGAGGGACAGGGCTTTATGGCTACACCTTC
15	TRBJ1-6	-	-	TRBV3-1/TRBV3-2	CASSQGRWDYSPLHF	TGTGCCAGCAGCCAAGGACGGTGGGACTATTCACCCCTCCACTTT
14	TRBJ2-7	-	TRBD1	TRBV5-4	CASRQGPSPDEQYF	TGTGCCAGCAGACAGGGGCCCAGCCCGGACGAGCAGTACTTC
17	TRBJ1-5	-	-	TRBV18	CASSNQRVTGGSQPQHF	TGTGCCAGCTCAAACCAACGGGTTACAGGCGGAAGTCAGCCCCAGCATTTT
15	TRBJ1-5	few	TRBD1	TRBV7-8	CASSPGTGDNQPQHF	TGTGCCAGCAGTCCGGGGACAGGGGACAATCAGCCCCAGCATTTT
15	TRBJ2-1	-	TRBD2	TRBV19	CASSTLAGINAEQFF	TGTGCCAGTAGTACCCTAGCGGGGATCAACGCTGAGCAGTTCTTC
15	TRBJ2-7	-	TRBD2	TRBV4-2	CASSQGAGGYYEQYF	TGTGCCAGCAGCCAAGGAGCGGGGGGATACTACGAGCAGTACTTC
12	TRBJ1-1	-	-	TRBV28	CATTTVNTEAFF	TGTGCCACCACGACAGTGAACACTGAAGCTTTCTTT
17	TRBJ2-3	once	TRBD2	TRBV9	CASSVRARLAGTDTQYF	TGTGCCAGCAGCGTACGGGCTAGGCTAGCGGGCACAGATACGCAGTATTTT
16	TRBJ1-4	few	TRBD1	TRBV14	CASSHRLQGLGEKLFF	TGTGCCAGCAGCCATCGCTTACAGGGGCTGGGTGAAAAACTGTTTTTT
15	TRBJ1-6	-	-	TRBV10-3	CAISSRDSNVSPLHF	TGTGCCATCAGCAGCCGGGACTCAAACGTCTCACCCCTCCACTTT
14	TRBJ2-3	-	TRBD2	TRBV30	CAWSVSGGGGTQYF	TGTGCCTGGAGTGTAAGCGGGGGGGGCGGAACGCAGTATTTT
15	TRBJ1-6	-	-	TRBV11-1	CASSQGSSYNSPLHF	TGTGCCAGCAGCCAGGGGAGCTCCTATAATTCACCCCTCCACTTT
14	TRBJ1-2	-	-	TRBV6-5	CASSRGTNNYGYTF	TGTGCCAGCAGTCGAGGAACCAATAACTATGGCTACACCTTC
14	TRBJ1-6	-	-	TRBV6-5	CANGGEGINSPLHF	TGTGCCAACGGGGGGGAGGGGATTAATTCACCCCTCCACTTT
17	TRBJ2-1	-	-	TRBV12-5	CASGSPPGRAYVDEQFF	TGTGCTAGTGGTTCTCCCCCCGGCAGGGCGTATGTCGATGAGCAGTTCTTC
12	TRBJ1-5	-	-	TRBV14	CASSLLNQPQHF	TGTGCCAGCAGCCTACTGAATCAGCCCCAGCATTTT
13	TRBJ2-7	-	TRBD2	TRBV20-1	CSASTGGRWEQYF	TGCAGTGCTAGTACGGGGGGGCGTTGGGAGCAGTACTTC
14	TRBJ1-1	-	-	TRBV5-1	CASSLVMDNQEAFF	TGCGCCAGCAGCTTGGTCATGGACAATCAAGAAGCTTTCTTT
13	TRBJ2-3	-	-	TRBV28	CASSSLPLATQYF	TGTGCCAGCAGTTCCCTCCCCCTAGCTACGCAGTATTTT
16	TRBJ2-3	-	TRBD2	TRBV5-1	CASSLIAGGVRDTQYF	TGCGCCAGCAGCTTGATAGCGGGGGGGGTCAGGGATACGCAGTATTTT
13	TRBJ1-2	-	-	TRBV3-1/TRBV3-2	CASSQNTGYGYTF	TGTGCCAGCAGCCAGAACACAGGGTACGGCTACACCTTC
15	TRBJ2-3	-	TRBD2	TRBV6-4	CASRAGTSFTDTQYF	TGTGCCAGCCGAGCCGGGACTAGCTTCACAGATACGCAGTATTTT
18	TRBJ1-1	-	-	TRBV3-1/TRBV3-2	CASSKRVLGAGVNTEAFF	TGTGCCAGCAGTAAGCGTGTCCTTGGGGCAGGGGTGAACACTGAAGCTTTCTTT
12	TRBJ1-2	-	-	TRBV19	CASSILGSGYTF	TGTGCCAGTAGTATTCTAGGGAGCGGCTACACCTTC
16	TRBJ2-7	-	TRBD2	TRBV6-1	CASSARTSGWSYEQYF	TGTGCCAGCAGTGCCCGGACTAGCGGGTGGTCCTACGAGCAGTACTTC
15	TRBJ2-1	-	-	TRBV19	CASSLTGTLYNEQFF	TGTGCCAGTAGTCTAACCGGGACTCTATACAATGAGCAGTTCTTC
15	TRBJ1-2	-	-	TRBV7-9	CASSTYGGTDYGYTF	TGTGCCAGCAGCACCTATGGAGGGACTGACTATGGCTACACCTTC
15	TRBJ1-5	-	TRBD1	TRBV5-1	CASSPEGAGNQPQHF	TGCGCCAGCAGCCCGGAGGGGGCGGGCAATCAGCCCCAGCATTTT
14	TRBJ1-1	-	-	TRBV7-2	CASSLAGVYTEAFF	TGTGCCAGCAGCTTAGCCGGGGTATACACTGAAGCTTTCTTT
14	TRBJ2-3	-	TRBD1	TRBV18	CASSRQGALDTQYF	TGTGCCAGCTCACGTCAGGGGGCCCTGGATACGCAGTATTTT
13	TRBJ1-1	-	-	TRBV30	CAADKQGNTEAFF	TGTGCTGCCGATAAGCAGGGGAACACTGAAGCTTTCTTT
17	TRBJ1-2	-	-	TRBV14	CASSQDKPEAGIYGYTF	TGTGCCAGCAGCCAAGACAAGCCGGAGGCGGGTATCTATGGCTACACCTTC
14	TRBJ2-2	-	-	TRBV14	CASSQDNVAGELFF	TGTGCCAGCAGCCAAGATAATGTCGCCGGGGAGCTGTTTTTT